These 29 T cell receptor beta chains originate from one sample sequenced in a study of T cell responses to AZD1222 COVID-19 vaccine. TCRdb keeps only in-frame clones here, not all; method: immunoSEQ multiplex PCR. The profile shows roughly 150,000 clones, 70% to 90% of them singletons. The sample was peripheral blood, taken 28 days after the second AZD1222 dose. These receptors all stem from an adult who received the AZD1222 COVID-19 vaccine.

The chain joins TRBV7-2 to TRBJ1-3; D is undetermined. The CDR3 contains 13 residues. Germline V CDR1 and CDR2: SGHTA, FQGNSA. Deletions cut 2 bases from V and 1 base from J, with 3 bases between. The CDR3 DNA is TGTGCCAGCAGCTTATATTCTGGAAACACCATATATTTT. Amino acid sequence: CASSLYSGNTIYF.

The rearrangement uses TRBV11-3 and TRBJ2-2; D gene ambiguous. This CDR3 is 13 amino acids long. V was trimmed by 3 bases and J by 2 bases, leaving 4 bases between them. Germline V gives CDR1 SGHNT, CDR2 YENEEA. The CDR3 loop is CASSLLNTGELFF. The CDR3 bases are TGTGCCAGCAGCTTGCTAAACACCGGGGAGCTGTTTTTT.

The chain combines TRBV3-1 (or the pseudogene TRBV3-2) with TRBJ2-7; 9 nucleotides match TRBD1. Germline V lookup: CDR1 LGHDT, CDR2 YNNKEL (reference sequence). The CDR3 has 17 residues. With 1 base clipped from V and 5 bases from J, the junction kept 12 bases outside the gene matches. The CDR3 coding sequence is TGTGCCAGCAGCCAAGCTTTCGGGGACAGGGAGATCAACGAGCAGTACTTC. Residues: CASSQAFGDREINEQYF.

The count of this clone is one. The CDR3 is CASSLFSLVRGGEDTQYF. The DNA for the CDR3 is TGTGCCAGCAGCTTATTTTCTTTGGTGCGGGGGGGAGAAGATACGCAGTATTTT. This sequence joins TRBV7-3 and TRBJ2-3, with 9 positions matching TRBD2. V lost 2 bases and J lost 5; bases outside the gene matches: 14. This CDR3 has 18 amino acids. Looked up from germline, CDR1 is SGHTA and CDR2 is FQGTGA.

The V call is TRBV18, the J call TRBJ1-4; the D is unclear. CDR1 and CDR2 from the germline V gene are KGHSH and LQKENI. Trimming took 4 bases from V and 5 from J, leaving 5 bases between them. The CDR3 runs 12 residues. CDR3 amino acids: CASSQQNEKLFF. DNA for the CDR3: TGTGCCAGCTCACAGCAAAATGAAAAACTGTTTTTT.

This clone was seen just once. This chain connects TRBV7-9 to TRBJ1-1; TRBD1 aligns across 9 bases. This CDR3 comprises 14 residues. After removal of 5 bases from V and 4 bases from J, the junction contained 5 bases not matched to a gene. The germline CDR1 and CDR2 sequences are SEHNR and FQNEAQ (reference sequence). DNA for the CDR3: TGTGCCAGCAGCCAGAGGGACAGGGCCACTGAAGCTTTCTTT. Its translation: CASSQRDRATEAFF.

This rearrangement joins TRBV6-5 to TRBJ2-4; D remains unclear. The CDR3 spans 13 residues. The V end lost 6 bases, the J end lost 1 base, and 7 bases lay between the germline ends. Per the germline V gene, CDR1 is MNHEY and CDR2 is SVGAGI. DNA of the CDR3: TGTGCCAGCAGACGGACCGCCAAAAACATTCAGTACTTC. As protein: CASRRTAKNIQYF.

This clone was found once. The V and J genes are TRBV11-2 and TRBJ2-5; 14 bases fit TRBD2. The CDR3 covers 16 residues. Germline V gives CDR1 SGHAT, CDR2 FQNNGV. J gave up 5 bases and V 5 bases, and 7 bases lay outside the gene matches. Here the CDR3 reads CASSGRLAGGRETQYF. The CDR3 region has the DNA TGTGCCAGCAGCGGTCGACTAGCGGGGGGGCGGGAGACCCAGTACTTC.

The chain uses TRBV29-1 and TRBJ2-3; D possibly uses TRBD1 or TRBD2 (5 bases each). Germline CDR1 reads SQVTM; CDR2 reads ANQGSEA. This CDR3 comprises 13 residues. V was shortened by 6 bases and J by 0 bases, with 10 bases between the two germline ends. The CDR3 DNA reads TGCAGCGTGCTGGGGACGAGCACAGATACGCAGTATTTT. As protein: CSVLGTSTDTQYF.

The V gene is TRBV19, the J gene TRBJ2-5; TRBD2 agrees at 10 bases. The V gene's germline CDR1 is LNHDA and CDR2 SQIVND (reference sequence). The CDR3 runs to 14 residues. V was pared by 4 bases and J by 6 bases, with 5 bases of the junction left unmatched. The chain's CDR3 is CASSSASGGQTQYF. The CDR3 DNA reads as TGTGCCAGTAGTAGCGCTAGCGGGGGACAGACCCAGTACTTC.

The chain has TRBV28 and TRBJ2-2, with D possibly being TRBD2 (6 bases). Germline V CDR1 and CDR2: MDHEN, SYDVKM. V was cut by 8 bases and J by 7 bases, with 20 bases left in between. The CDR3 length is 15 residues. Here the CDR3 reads CASGTSGIGRGELFF. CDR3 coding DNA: TGTGCCAGCGGGACTTCGGGGATAGGTCGCGGGGAGCTGTTTTTT.

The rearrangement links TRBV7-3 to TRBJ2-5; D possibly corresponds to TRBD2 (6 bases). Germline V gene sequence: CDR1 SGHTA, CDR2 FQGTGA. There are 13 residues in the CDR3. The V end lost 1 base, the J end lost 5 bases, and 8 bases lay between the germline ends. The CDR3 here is CASSLNGGETQYF. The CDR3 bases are TGTGCCAGCAGCTTAAACGGGGGTGAGACCCAGTACTTC.

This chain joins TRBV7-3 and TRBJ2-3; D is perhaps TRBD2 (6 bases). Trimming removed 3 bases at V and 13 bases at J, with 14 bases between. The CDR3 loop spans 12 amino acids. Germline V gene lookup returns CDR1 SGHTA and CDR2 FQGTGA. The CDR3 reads CASSFDGRPEYF. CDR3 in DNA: TGTGCCAGCAGCTTCGATGGGAGGCCAGAGTATTTT.

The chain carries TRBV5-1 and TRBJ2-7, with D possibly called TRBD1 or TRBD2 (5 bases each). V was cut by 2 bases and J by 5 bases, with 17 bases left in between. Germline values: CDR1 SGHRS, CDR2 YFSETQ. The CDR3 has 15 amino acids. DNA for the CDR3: TGCGCCAGCAGCTTTTCCGGGACGGGCGGCGACGAGCAGTACTTC. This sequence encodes CASSFSGTGGDEQYF.

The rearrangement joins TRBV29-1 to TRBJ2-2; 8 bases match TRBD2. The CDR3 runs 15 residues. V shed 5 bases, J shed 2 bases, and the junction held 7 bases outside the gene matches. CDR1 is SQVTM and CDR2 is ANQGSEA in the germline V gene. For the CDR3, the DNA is TGCAGCGTTTCCCGGGGGGGCGTAAACACCGGGGAGCTGTTTTTT. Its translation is CSVSRGGVNTGELFF.

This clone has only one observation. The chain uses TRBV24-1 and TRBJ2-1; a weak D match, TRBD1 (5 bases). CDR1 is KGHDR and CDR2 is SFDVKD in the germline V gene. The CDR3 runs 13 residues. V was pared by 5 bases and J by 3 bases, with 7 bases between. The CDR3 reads CATSGDSYNEQFF. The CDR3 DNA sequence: TGTGCCACCAGTGGAGACAGCTACAATGAGCAGTTCTTC.

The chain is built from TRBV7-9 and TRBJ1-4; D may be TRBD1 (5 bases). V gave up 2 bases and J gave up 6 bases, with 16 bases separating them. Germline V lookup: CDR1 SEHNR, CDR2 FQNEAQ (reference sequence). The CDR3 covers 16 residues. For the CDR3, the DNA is TGTGCCAGCAGCTTACGAGCGAGGGGCAGGGATGAAAAACTGTTTTTT. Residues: CASSLRARGRDEKLFF. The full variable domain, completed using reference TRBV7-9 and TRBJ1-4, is DTGVSQNPRHKITKRGQNVTFRCDPISEHNRLYWYRQTLGQGPEFLTYFQNEAQLEKSRLLSDRFSAERPKGSFSTLEIQRTEQGDSAMYLCASSLRARGRDEKLFFGSGTQLSVL.

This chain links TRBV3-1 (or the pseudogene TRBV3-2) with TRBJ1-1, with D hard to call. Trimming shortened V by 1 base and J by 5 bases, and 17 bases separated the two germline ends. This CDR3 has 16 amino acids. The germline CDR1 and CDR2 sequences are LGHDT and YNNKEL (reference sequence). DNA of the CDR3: TGTGCCAGCAGCCAAGCGTGGGAGATCGACGGAACTGAAGCTTTCTTT. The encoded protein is CASSQAWEIDGTEAFF.

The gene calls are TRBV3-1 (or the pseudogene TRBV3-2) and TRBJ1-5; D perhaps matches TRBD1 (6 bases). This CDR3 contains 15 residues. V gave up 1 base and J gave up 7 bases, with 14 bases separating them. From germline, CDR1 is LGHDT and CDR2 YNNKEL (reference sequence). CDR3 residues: CASSQVAGGGQPQHF. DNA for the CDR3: TGTGCCAGCAGCCAAGTCGCGGGGGGCGGACAGCCCCAGCATTTT.

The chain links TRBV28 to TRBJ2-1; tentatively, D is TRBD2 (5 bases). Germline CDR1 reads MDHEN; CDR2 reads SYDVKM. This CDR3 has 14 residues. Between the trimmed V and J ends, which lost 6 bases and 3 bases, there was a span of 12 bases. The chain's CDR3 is CASRGTSHYNEQFF. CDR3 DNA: TGTGCCAGCAGGGGAACTAGTCACTACAATGAGCAGTTCTTC.

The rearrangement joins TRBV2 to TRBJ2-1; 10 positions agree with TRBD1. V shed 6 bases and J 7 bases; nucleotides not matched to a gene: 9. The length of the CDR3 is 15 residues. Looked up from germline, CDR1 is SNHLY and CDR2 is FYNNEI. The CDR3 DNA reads TGTGCCAGCAGGAGGGACAGGGGAGCCACAAATGAGCAGTTCTTC. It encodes CASRRDRGATNEQFF.

The CDR3 reads CASSLGQGGYGYTF. The CDR3 nucleotides are TGCGCCAGCAGCTTGGGACAGGGCGGCTATGGCTACACCTTC. The rearrangement links TRBV5-1 to TRBJ1-2; TRBD1 matches at 7 bases. Germline trimming cut 0 bases from V and 4 bases from J; bases unmatched to any gene: 3. The CDR3 has 14 amino acids. The V gene's germline CDR1 is SGHRS and CDR2 YFSETQ.

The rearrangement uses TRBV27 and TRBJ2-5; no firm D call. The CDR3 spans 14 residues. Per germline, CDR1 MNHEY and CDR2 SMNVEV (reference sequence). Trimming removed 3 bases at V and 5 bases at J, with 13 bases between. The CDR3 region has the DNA TGTGCCAGCAGTTTCAGCACCAAGGCGGAGACCCAGTACTTC. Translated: CASSFSTKAETQYF.

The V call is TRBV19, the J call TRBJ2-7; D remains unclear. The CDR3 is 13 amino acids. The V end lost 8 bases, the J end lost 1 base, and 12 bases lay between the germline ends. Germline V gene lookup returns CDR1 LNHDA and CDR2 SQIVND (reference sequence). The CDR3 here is CASRPGSSYEQYF. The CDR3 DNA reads TGTGCCAGTCGGCCCGGGTCGTCCTACGAGCAGTACTTC.

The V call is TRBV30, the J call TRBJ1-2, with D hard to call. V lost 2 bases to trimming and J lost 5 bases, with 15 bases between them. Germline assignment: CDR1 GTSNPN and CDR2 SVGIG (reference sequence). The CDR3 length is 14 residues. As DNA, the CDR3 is TGTGCCTGGAGTTCACCAACCCTTACGTATGGCTACACCTTC. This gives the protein CAWSSPTLTYGYTF.

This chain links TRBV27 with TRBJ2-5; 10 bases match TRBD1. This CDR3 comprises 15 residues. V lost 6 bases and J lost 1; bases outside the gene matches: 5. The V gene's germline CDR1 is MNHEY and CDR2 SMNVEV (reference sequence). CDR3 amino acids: CASSGQGVPQETQYF. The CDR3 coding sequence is TGTGCCAGCAGCGGACAGGGGGTGCCCCAAGAGACCCAGTACTTC.

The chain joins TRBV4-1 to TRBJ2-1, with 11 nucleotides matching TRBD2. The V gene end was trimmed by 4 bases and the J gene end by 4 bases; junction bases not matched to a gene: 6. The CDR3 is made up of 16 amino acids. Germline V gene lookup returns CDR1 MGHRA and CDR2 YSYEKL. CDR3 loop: CASSLQTSGAYNEQFF. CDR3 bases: TGCGCCAGCAGCCTCCAGACTAGCGGGGCGTACAATGAGCAGTTCTTC.

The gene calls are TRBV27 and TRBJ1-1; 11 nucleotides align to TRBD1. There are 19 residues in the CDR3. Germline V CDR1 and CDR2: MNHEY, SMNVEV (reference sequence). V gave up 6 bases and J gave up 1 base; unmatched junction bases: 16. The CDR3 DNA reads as TGTGCCAGCAGGAGGGGACCGGGACAGGGGGAGTTTGGGAACACTGAAGCTTTCTTT. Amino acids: CASRRGPGQGEFGNTEAFF.

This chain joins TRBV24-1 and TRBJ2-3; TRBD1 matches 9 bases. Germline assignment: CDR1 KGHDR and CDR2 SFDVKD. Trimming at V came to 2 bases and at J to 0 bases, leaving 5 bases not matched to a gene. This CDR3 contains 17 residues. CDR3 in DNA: TGTGCCACCAGTGATTGGGGGACAGGGCTGAGCACAGATACGCAGTATTTT. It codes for CATSDWGTGLSTDTQYF.